This paragraph covers one T cell receptor beta chain sequence. A read error may explain this, as a much larger clone is one base away. The germline gives CDR1 SGHAT, CDR2 FQDESV (reference sequence). Trimming cost V 2 bases and J 6 bases, with 8 bases left between them. This CDR3 is 13 amino acids long. Each CDR3 protein gets one entry after TCRdb re-called the 5' RACE reads with MiXCR. The sample holds about 64,000 distinct CDR3 sequences, around a fifth seen once. CD4+CD45RO+CD25- cells were isolated as memory CD4+ T cells. This sequence joins TRBV11-1 and TRBJ2-1; D gene ambiguous. The receptor comes from a female donor with breast cancer. The sequencing sample was made of memory CD4+ T cells sorted from a lymph node. The sample's subset: memory CD4+ T cells, CD4+CD45RO+CD25-. CDR3 DNA: TGTGCCAGCAGCTTAAGTCCTAGCAATGAGCAGTTCTTC. It encodes CASSLSPSNEQFF.